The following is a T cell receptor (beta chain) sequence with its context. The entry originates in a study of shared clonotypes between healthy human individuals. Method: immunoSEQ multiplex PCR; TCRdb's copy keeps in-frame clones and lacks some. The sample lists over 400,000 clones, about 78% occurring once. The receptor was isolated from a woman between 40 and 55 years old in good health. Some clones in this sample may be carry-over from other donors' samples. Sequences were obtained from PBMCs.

The CDR3 loop reads CASSWGTDTQYF. The CDR3 DNA is TGTGCCAGCAGCTGGGGCACAGATACGCAGTATTTT. The chain carries TRBV7-9 and TRBJ2-3; D gene unclear. The V gene lost 4 bases and the J gene lost 1 base, with 3 bases spanning the gap. The CDR3 totals 12 residues. Germline CDR1 reads SEHNR; CDR2 reads FQNEAQ (reference sequence).